This T cell receptor beta chain was sequenced for a study of control samples from healthy donors and cancer patients. The CDR3 totals 15 residues. CDR1 is SGHTA, CDR2 FQGTGA, per germline. For this clone: At one end, the junction sequence differs from germline, possibly due to a read error.

Clones were sequenced by immunoSEQ multiplex PCR, and TCRdb holds only the in-frame ones, with some missing. Seen here are just under 75,000 clones, roughly 84% observed once, and the top ten hold 4%. This TCR came from a woman in her fifties or sixties in good health. This sequence joins TRBV7-3 and TRBJ2-1, with 11 bases fitting TRBD2. Specimen: blood. This CDR3 is CASSPGLRTSGFQIF. CDR3 sequence (DNA): TGTGCCAGCAGCCCTGGCCTCAGGACTAGCGGGTTTCAGATCTTC.